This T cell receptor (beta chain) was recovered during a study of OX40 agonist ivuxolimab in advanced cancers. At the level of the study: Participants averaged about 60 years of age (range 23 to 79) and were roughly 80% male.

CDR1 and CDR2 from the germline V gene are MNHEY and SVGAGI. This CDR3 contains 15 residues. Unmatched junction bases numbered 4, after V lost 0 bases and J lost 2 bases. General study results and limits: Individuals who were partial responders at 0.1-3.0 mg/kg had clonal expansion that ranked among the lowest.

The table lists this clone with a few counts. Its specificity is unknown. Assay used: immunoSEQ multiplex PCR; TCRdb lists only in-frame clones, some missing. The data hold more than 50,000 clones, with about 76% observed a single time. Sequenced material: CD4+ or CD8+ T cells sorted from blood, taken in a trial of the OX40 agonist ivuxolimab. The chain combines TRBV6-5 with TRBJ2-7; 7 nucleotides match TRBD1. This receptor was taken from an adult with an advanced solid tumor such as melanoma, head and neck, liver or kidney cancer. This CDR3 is CASSYSRDSTYEQYF. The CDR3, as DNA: TGTGCCAGCAGTTACTCGAGGGACAGTACCTACGAGCAGTACTTC.